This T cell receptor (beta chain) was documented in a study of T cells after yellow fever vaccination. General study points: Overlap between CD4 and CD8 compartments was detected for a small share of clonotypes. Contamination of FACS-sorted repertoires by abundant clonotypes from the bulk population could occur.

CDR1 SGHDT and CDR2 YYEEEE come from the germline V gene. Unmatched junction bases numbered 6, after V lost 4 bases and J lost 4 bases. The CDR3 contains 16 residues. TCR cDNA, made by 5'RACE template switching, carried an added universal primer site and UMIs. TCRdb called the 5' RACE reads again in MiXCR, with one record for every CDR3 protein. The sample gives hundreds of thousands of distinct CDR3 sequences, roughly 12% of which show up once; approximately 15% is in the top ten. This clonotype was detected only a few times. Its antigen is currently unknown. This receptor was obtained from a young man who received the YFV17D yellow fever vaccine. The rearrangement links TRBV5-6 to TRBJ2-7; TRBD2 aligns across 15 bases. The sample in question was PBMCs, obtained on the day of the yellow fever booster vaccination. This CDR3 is CASSPRTSGRAYEQYF. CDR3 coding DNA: TGTGCCAGCAGCCCCAGGACTAGCGGGAGGGCGTACGAGCAGTACTTC. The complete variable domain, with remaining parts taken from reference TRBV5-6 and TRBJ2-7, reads DAGVTQSPTHLIKTRGQQVTLRCSPKSGHDTVSWYQQALGQGPQFIFQYYEEEERQRGNFPDRFSGHQFPNYSSELNVNALLLGDSALYLCASSPRTSGRAYEQYFGPGTRLTVT.